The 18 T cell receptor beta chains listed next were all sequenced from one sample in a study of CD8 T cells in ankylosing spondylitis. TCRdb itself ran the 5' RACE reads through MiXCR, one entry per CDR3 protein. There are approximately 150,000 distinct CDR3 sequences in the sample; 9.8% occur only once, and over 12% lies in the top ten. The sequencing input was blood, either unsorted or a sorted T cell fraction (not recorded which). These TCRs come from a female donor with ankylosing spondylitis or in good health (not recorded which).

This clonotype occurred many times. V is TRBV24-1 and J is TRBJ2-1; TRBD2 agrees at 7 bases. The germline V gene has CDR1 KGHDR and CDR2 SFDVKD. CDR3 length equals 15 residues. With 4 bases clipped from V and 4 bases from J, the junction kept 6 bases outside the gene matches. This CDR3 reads CATSEGAGRYNEQFF. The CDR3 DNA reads TGTGCCACCAGTGAGGGAGCGGGGAGATACAATGAGCAGTTCTTC.

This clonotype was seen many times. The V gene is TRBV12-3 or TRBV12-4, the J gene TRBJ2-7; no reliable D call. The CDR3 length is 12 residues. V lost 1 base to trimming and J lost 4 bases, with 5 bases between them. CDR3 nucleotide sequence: TGTGCCAGCAGTTTAGTGCCTTACGAGCAGTACTTC. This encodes CASSLVPYEQYF.

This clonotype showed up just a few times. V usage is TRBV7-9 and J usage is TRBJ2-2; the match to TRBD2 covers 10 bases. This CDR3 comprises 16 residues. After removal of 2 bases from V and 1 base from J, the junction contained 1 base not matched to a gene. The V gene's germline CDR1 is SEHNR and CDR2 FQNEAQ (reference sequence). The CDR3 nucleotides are TGTGCCAGCAGCTTAAGGACTAGCGGGAACACCGGGGAGCTGTTTTTT. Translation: CASSLRTSGNTGELFF. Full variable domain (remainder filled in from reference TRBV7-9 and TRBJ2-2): DTGVSQNPRHKITKRGQNVTFRCDPISEHNRLYWYRQTLGQGPEFLTYFQNEAQLEKSRLLSDRFSAERPKGSFSTLEIQRTEQGDSAMYLCASSLRTSGNTGELFFGEGSRLTVL.

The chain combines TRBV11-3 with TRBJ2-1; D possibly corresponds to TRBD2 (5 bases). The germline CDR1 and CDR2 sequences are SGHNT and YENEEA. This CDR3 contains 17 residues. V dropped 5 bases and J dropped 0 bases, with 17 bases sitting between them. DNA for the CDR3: TGTGCCAGCAGCCCCGGGGTTAGAGGGAGCTCCTACAATGAGCAGTTCTTC. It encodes CASSPGVRGSSYNEQFF.

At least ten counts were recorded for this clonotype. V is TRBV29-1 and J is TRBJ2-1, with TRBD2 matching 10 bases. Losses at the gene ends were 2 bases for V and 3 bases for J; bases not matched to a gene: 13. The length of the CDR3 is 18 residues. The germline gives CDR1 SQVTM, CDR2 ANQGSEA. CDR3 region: CSVEYYSLAGAHYNEQFF. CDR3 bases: TGCAGCGTTGAATACTACTCTCTAGCGGGGGCCCACTACAATGAGCAGTTCTTC.

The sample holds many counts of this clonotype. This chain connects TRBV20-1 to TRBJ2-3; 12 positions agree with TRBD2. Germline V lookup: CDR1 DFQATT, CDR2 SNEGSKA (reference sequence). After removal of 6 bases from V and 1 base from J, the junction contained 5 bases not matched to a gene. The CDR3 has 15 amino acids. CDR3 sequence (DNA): TGCAGTGCAGAGCGACTAGCGGGAGGCACAGATACGCAGTATTTT. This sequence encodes CSAERLAGGTDTQYF.

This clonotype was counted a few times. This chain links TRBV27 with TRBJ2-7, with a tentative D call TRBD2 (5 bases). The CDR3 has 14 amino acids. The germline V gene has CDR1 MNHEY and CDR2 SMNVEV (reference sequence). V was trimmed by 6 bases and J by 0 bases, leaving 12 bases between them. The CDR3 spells CASRVGGRSYEQYF. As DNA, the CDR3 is TGTGCCAGCAGAGTTGGCGGGCGCTCCTACGAGCAGTACTTC.

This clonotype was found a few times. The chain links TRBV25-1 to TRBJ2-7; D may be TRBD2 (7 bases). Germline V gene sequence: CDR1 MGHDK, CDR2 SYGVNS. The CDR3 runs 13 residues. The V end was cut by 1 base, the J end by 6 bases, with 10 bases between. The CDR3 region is CASSELGGGEQYF. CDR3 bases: TGTGCCAGCAGTGAATTGGGAGGGGGCGAGCAGTACTTC.

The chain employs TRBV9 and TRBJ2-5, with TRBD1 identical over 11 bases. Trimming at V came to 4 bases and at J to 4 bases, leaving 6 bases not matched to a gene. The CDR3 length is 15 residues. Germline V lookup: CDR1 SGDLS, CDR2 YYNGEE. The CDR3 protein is CASSTGTGGGETQYF. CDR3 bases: TGTGCCAGCAGCACCGGGACAGGGGGTGGAGAGACCCAGTACTTC.

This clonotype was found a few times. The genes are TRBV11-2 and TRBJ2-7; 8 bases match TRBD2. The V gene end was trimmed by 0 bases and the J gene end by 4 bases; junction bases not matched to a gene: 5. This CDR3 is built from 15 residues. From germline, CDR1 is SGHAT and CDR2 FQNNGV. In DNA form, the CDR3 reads TGTGCCAGCAGCTTAGAGGTTAGCGGGAAATACGAGCAGTACTTC. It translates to CASSLEVSGKYEQYF. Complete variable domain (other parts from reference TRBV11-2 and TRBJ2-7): EAGVAQSPRYKIIEKRQSVAFWCNPISGHATLYWYQQILGQGPKLLIQFQNNGVVDDSQLPKDRFSAERLKGVDSTLKIQPAKLEDSAVYLCASSLEVSGKYEQYFGPGTRLTVT.

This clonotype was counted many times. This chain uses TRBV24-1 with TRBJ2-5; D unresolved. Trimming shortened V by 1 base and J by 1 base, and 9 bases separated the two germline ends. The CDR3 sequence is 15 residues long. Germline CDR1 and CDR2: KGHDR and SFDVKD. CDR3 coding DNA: TGTGCCACCAGTGATTTTTTGCGGAGCCAAGAGACCCAGTACTTC. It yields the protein CATSDFLRSQETQYF.

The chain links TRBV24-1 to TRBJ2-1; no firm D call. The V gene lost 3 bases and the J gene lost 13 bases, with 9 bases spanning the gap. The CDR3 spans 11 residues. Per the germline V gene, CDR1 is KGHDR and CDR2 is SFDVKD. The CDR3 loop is CATSDLKVQFF. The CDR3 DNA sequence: TGTGCCACCAGTGATCTGAAGGTACAGTTCTTC.

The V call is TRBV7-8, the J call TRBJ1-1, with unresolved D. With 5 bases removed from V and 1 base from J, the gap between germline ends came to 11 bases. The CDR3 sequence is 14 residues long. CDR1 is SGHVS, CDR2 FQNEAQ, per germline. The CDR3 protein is CASSPFGGNTEAFF. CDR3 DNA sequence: TGTGCCAGCAGCCCCTTTGGAGGGAACACTGAAGCTTTCTTT.

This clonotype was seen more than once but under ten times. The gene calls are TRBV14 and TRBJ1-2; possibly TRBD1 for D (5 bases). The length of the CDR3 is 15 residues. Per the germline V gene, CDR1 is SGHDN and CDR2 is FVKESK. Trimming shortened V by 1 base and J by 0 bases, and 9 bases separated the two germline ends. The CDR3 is CASSQGGRTNYGYTF. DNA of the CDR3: TGTGCCAGCAGCCAAGGGGGCCGGACTAACTATGGCTACACCTTC.

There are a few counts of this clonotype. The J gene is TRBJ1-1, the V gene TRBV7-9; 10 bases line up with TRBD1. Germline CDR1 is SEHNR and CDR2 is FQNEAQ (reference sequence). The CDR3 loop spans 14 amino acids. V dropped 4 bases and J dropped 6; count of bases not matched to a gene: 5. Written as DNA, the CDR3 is TGTGCCAGCAGCTGGAGTGGGACAGGGGCTGAAGCTTTCTTT. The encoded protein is CASSWSGTGAEAFF.

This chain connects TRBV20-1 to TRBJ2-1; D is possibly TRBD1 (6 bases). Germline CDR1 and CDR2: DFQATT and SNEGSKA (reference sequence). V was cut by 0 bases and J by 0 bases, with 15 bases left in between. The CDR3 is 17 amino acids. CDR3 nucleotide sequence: TGCAGTGCTAGAGATCGCCAGGGGTGGAGCTCCTACAATGAGCAGTTCTTC. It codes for CSARDRQGWSSYNEQFF.

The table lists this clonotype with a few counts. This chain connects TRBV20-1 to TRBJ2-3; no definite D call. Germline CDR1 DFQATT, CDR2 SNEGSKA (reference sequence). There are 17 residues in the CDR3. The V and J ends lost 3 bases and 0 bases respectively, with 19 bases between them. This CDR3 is CSASLLPRSPSTDTQYF. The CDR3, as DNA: TGCAGTGCTAGTCTACTCCCTAGGTCCCCTAGCACAGATACGCAGTATTTT.

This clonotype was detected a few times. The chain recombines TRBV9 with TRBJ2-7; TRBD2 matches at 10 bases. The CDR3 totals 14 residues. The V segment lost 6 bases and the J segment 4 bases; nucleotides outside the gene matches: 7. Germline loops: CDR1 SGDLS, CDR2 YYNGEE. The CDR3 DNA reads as TGTGCCAGCATCCTTAGCGGGAGGAGATACGAGCAGTACTTC. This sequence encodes CASILSGRRYEQYF.